This T cell receptor beta chain is drawn from a study of T cells in Graves' hyperthyroidism and ophthalmopathy. Template material for amplifying TCR beta CDR3 regions consisted of RNA transcripts. In the first-round RT-PCR of the TCR CDR3, the HTBI primer set was used. TCRdb reanalysed the multiplex PCR reads using MiXCR and keeps one entry per CDR3 protein. The table records hundreds of thousands of distinct CDR3 sequences, more than 15% of them present only once. Germline V gives CDR1 SEHNR, CDR2 FQNEAQ (reference sequence). V was cut by 1 base and J by 6 bases, with 12 bases left in between. There are 14 residues in the CDR3. This clonotype came up many times.

The origin of this receptor is a woman between 40 and 50 years old with Graves' ophthalmopathy. The chain uses TRBV7-9 and TRBJ1-2; D call uncertain. The specimen sequenced was blood. Here the CDR3 DNA reads TGTGCCAGCAGCTTAGAAATGGGTTTCGATGGCTACACCTTC. It translates to CASSLEMGFDGYTF.